One sample yielded the 16 T cell receptor beta chains listed below, sequenced in a study of radiotherapy plus CTLA-4 blockade in lung cancer. This table comes from immunoSEQ multiplex PCR, and its TCRdb copy is limited to in-frame clones, with some not included. Of roughly 50,000 clones listed, around 69% are singletons. The starting material was peripheral blood, obtained from a patient treated with radiotherapy plus ipilimumab. The receptors come from a human donor with non-small cell lung cancer who had stable disease on radiotherapy plus ipilimumab.

Here the CDR3 DNA reads TGTGCCAGCAGCCTTACAGGGTATGGGAACACTGAAGCTTTCTTT. It translates to CASSLTGYGNTEAFF. J is TRBJ1-1 and V is TRBV5-4; weak D call: TRBD1 (6 bases). V was trimmed by 4 bases and J by 1 base, leaving 14 bases between them. The CDR3 loop spans 15 amino acids. Per germline, CDR1 SGHNT and CDR2 YYREEE (reference sequence).

The genes are TRBV5-1 and TRBJ2-1; D not resolved. The CDR3 length is 12 residues. The ends were cut back, 1 base at V and 9 bases at J, with 8 bases in the middle. Germline values: CDR1 SGHRS, CDR2 YFSETQ. CDR3 bases: TGCGCCAGCAGCTTGATACTCACTGAGCAGTTCTTC. As protein: CASSLILTEQFF.

The V gene is TRBV2, the J gene TRBJ1-3, with 9 nucleotides matching TRBD1. Germline CDR1 SNHLY, CDR2 FYNNEI. The CDR3 consists of 12 residues. V lost 11 bases and J lost 4; bases outside the gene matches: 3. The CDR3 bases are TGTGCCGGGGACAGGGCCGGAAACACCATATATTTT. It specifies CAGDRAGNTIYF.

The V and J genes are TRBV6-5 and TRBJ2-1; no definite D call. The germline V gene has CDR1 MNHEY and CDR2 SVGAGI. Trimming left V 5 bases short and J 5 bases short, with 13 bases between. The CDR3 contains 14 residues. CDR3 bases: TGTGCCAGCAGTCCTCCTAGGCGAGACAATGAGCAGTTCTTC. Its protein product is CASSPPRRDNEQFF.

The chain employs TRBV5-1 and TRBJ1-2; a weak D match, TRBD1 (5 bases). Germline values: CDR1 SGHRS, CDR2 YFSETQ. The V end lost 4 bases, the J end lost 5 bases, and 12 bases lay between the germline ends. The CDR3 spans 13 residues. CDR3 amino acids: CASSMDISYGYTF. CDR3 coding DNA: TGCGCCAGCAGCATGGACATCTCTTATGGCTACACCTTC.

This chain links TRBV7-2 with TRBJ1-3; D is perhaps TRBD1 (6 bases). This CDR3 spans 17 amino acids. The V end lost 0 bases, the J end lost 0 bases, and 12 bases lay between the germline ends. CDR1 and CDR2 from the germline V gene are SGHTA and FQGNSA. As DNA, the CDR3 is TGTGCCAGCAGCTTAGCCTCCGGACAGCTCTCTGGAAACACCATATATTTT. Its protein product is CASSLASGQLSGNTIYF.

In this sample, this clone turned up once. The chain is built from TRBV7-8 and TRBJ1-5, with TRBD1 identical over 7 bases. The CDR3 has 14 residues. Trimming at V came to 5 bases and at J to 4 bases, leaving 5 bases not matched to a gene. CDR1 SGHVS and CDR2 FQNEAQ come from the germline V gene. The chain's CDR3 is CASSTGTVNQPQHF. The CDR3 bases are TGTGCCAGCAGCACCGGGACAGTAAATCAGCCCCAGCATTTT.

V gene TRBV9 combines with J gene TRBJ2-3; 7 positions agree with TRBD1. The CDR3 contains 15 residues. V was clipped by 0 bases and J by 2 bases; unmatched bases: 3. In germline, CDR1 is SGDLS, CDR2 YYNGEE. In DNA form, the CDR3 reads TGTGCCAGCAGCGTAGTAACAGGGGACACAGATACGCAGTATTTT. It specifies CASSVVTGDTDTQYF.

The chain has TRBV6-5 and TRBJ1-3; maybe TRBD1 (6 bases). This CDR3 has 16 residues. Germline lookup yields CDR1 MNHEY and CDR2 SVGAGI. V gave up 3 bases and J gave up 1 base, with 13 bases separating them. This CDR3 is CASSYSGAPSGNTIYF. The CDR3, as DNA: TGTGCCAGCAGTTATTCAGGGGCCCCGTCTGGAAACACCATATATTTT.

The CDR3 is CASSYQGAGANVLTF. The CDR3 coding sequence is TGTGCCAGCAGCTACCAGGGGGCTGGGGCCAACGTCCTGACTTTC. V gene TRBV28 combines with J gene TRBJ2-6; TRBD1 aligns across 7 bases. V dropped 6 bases and J dropped 2; count of bases not matched to a gene: 4. The germline gives CDR1 MDHEN, CDR2 SYDVKM. The CDR3 has 15 amino acids.

The table lists this clone with a few counts. CDR3 region: CASSLSGANVLTF. In nucleotides, the CDR3 is TGTGCCAGCAGCTTGTCTGGGGCCAACGTCCTGACTTTC. The V gene is TRBV5-4, the J gene TRBJ2-6; D gene uncertain. Looked up from germline, CDR1 is SGHNT and CDR2 is YYREEE (reference sequence). This CDR3 has 13 amino acids. The ends were cut back, 1 base at V and 1 base at J, with 0 bases in the middle.

This clone was seen a handful of times. The chain carries TRBV7-9 and TRBJ2-3, with D possibly TRBD2 on 5 matching bases. V was trimmed by 5 bases and J by 2 bases, leaving 17 bases between them. Germline CDR1 reads SEHNR; CDR2 reads FQNEAQ (reference sequence). This CDR3 has 16 amino acids. CDR3 region: CASSARKRANTDTQYF. CDR3 sequence (DNA): TGTGCCAGCAGCGCTCGCAAGAGGGCCAACACAGATACGCAGTATTTT.

By share, this clone counts as medium-sized. The CDR3 here is CASSDGPGYEQYV. The CDR3 DNA follows: TGTGCCAGCAGTGATGGGCCAGGCTACGAGCAGTACGTC. This sequence joins TRBV6-1 and TRBJ2-7; D is unresolved. V was cut by 3 bases and J by 3 bases, with 9 bases left in between. Germline CDR1 MNHNS, CDR2 SASEGT. This CDR3 is 13 amino acids long.

This clone has a single count. The chain is built from TRBV5-1 and TRBJ1-4, with 8 bases fitting TRBD1. The germline CDR1 and CDR2 sequences are SGHRS and YFSETQ. The CDR3 covers 15 residues. The junction had 6 bases not matched to a gene; V was cut back by 0 bases and J by 8 bases. The CDR3 bases are TGCGCCAGCAGCTTGGAGGGGCAGGGGGCCGAAAAACTGTTTTTT. Amino acids: CASSLEGQGAEKLFF.

This chain connects TRBV5-1 to TRBJ2-4; a weak D match, TRBD2 (5 bases). Trimming took off 2 bases at V and 0 bases at J, with 6 bases between the two ends. The length of the CDR3 is 14 residues. CDR1 is SGHRS and CDR2 is YFSETQ in the germline V gene. DNA of the CDR3: TGCGCCAGCAGCTTCGGGGTAGCCAAAAACATTCAGTACTTC. Encoded protein: CASSFGVAKNIQYF.

The rearrangement joins TRBV7-8 to TRBJ2-3; TRBD2 matches 13 bases. This CDR3 comprises 18 residues. CDR1 is SGHVS and CDR2 is FQNEAQ in the germline V gene. V lost 5 bases to trimming and J lost 6 bases; unmatched junction nucleotides: 14. CDR3: CASSLTPPTSGGPDTQYF. CDR3 in DNA: TGTGCCAGCAGCCTAACGCCTCCGACTAGCGGGGGGCCTGATACGCAGTATTTT.